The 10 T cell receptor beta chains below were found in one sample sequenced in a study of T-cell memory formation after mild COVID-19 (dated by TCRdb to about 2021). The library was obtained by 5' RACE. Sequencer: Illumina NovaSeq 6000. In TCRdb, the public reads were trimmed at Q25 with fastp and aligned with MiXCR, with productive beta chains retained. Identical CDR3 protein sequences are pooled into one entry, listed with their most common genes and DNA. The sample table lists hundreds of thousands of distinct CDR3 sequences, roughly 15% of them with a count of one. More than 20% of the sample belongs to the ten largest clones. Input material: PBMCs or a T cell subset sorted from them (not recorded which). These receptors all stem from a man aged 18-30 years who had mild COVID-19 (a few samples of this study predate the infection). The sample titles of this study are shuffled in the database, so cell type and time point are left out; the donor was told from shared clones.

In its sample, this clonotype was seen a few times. CDR3 nucleotides: TGTGCCAGCAGCCCCCAACGACGTAACAATGAGCAGTTCTTC. The encoded protein is CASSPQRRNNEQFF. V usage is TRBV7-2 and J usage is TRBJ2-1; D is undetermined. CDR1 is SGHTA, CDR2 FQGNSA, per germline. The length of the CDR3 is 14 residues. Trimming removed 5 bases at V and 5 bases at J, with 13 bases between.

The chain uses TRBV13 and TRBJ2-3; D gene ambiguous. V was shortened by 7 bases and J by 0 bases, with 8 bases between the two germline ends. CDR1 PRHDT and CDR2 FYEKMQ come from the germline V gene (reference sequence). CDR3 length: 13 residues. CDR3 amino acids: CASKAGSTDTQYF. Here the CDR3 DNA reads TGTGCCAGCAAGGCTGGGAGCACAGATACGCAGTATTTT. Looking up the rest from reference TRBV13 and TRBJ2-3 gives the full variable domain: AAGVIQSPRHLIKEKRETATLKCYPIPRHDTVYWYQQGPGQDPQFLISFYEKMQSDKGSIPDRFSAQQFSDYHSELNMSSLELGDSALYFCASKAGSTDTQYFGPGTRLTVL.

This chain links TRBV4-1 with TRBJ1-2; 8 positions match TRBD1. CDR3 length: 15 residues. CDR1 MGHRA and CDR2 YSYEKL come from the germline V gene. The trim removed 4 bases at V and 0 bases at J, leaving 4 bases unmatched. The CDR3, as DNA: TGCGCCAGCAGCCCTCGGACAGGGCCTAACTATGGCTACACCTTC. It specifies CASSPRTGPNYGYTF.

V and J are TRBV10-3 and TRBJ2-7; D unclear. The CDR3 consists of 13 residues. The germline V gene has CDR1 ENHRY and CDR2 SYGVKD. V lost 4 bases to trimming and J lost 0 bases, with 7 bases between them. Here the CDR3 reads CAISGPSSYEQYF. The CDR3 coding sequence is TGTGCCATCAGTGGACCGAGCTCCTACGAGCAGTACTTC.

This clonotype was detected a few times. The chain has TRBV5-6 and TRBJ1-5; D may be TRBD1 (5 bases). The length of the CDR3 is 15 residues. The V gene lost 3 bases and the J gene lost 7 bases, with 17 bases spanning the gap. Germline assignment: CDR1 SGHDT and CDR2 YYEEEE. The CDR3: CASSSKFRQGQPQHF. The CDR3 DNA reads TGTGCCAGCAGCTCTAAATTTAGGCAGGGCCAGCCCCAGCATTTT.

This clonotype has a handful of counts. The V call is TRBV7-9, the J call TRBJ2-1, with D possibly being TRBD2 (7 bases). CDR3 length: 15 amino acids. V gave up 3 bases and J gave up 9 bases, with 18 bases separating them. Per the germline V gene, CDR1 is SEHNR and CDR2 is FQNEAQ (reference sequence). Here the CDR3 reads CASSLRELGGVEQFF. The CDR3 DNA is TGTGCCAGCAGCTTGCGCGAACTAGGGGGGGTTGAGCAGTTCTTC. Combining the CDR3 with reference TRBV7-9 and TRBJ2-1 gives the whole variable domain DTGVSQNPRHKITKRGQNVTFRCDPISEHNRLYWYRQTLGQGPEFLTYFQNEAQLEKSRLLSDRFSAERPKGSFSTLEIQRTEQGDSAMYLCASSLRELGGVEQFFGPGTRLTVL.

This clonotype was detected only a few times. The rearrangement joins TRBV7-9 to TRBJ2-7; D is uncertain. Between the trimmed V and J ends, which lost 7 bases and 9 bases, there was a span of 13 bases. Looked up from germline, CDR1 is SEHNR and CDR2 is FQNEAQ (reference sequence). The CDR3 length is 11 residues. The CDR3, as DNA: TGTGCCAGCACCTCGGATGGCGGGCAGTACGTC. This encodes CASTSDGGQYV.

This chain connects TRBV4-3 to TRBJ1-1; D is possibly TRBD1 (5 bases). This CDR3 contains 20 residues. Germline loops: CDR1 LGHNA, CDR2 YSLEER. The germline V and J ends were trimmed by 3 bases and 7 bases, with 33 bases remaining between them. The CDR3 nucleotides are TGCGCCAGCAGCCAGAACCTTTGGGGCAGCGCTTCGTCTCTTTTAGGTGAAGCTTTCTTT. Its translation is CASSQNLWGSASSLLGEAFF.

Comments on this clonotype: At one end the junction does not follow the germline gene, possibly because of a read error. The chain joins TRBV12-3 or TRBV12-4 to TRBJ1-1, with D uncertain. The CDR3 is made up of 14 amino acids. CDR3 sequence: CVSRDRVRNTEAFF. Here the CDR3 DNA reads TGTGTCAGCAGAGACCGGGTTAGGAACACTGAAGCTTTCTTT.

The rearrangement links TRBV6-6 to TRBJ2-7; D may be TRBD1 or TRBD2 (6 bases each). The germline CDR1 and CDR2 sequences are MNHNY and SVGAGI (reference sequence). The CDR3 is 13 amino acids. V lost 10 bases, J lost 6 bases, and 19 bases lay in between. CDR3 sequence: CATKKEGGAEQYV. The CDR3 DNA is TGTGCCACCAAAAAAGAGGGGGGCGCCGAGCAGTACGTC.